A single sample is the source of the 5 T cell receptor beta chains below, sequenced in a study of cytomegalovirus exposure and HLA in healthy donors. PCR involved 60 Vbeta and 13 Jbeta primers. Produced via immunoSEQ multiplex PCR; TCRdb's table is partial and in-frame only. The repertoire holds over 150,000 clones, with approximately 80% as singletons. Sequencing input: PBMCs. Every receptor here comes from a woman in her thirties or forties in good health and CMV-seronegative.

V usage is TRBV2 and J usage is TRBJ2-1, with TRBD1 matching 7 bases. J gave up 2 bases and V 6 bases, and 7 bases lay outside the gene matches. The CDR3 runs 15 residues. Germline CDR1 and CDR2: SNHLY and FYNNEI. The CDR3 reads CASSPTGAAYNEQFF. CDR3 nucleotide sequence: TGTGCCAGCAGCCCTACAGGGGCAGCCTACAATGAGCAGTTCTTC.

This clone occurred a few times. CDR3 bases: TGTGCCAGCAGTTCGGGTTCTCTTAACTATGGCTACACCTTC. Encoded protein: CASSSGSLNYGYTF. The chain uses TRBV28 and TRBJ1-2; no clear D gene. The CDR3 contains 14 residues. CDR1 is MDHEN, CDR2 SYDVKM, per germline. V shed 4 bases and J shed 1 base, with 10 bases lying between them.

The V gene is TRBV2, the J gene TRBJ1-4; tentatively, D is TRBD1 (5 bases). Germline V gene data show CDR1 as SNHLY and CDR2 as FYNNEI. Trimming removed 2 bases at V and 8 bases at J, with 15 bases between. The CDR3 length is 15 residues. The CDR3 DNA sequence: TGTGCCAGCAGTGAATCGGGGGGGGTAAGAGAAAAACTGTTTTTT. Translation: CASSESGGVREKLFF.

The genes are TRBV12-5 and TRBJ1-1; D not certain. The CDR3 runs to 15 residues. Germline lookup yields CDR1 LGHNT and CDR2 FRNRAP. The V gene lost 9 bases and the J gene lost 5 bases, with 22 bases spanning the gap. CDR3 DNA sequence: TGTGCTAGCCTCCCGCCGGGCCCCGGGGAGACTGAAGCTTTCTTT. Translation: CASLPPGPGETEAFF. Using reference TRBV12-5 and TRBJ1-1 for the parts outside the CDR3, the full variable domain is DARVTQTPRHKVTEMGQEVTMRCQPILGHNTVFWYRQTMMQGLELLAYFRNRAPLDDSGMPKDRFSAEMPDATLATLKIQPSEPRDSAVYFCASLPPGPGETEAFFGQGTRLTVV.

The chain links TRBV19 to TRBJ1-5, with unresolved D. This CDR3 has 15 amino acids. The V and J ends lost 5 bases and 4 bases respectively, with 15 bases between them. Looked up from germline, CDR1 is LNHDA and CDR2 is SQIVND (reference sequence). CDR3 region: CASSGGRAPNQPQHF. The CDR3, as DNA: TGTGCCAGTAGTGGAGGCCGGGCCCCTAATCAGCCCCAGCATTTT. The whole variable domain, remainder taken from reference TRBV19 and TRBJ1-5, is DGGITQSPKYLFRKEGQNVTLSCEQNLNHDAMYWYRQDPGQGLRLIYYSQIVNDFQKGDIAEGYSVSREKKESFPLTVTSAQKNPTAFYLCASSGGRAPNQPQHFGDGTRLSIL.